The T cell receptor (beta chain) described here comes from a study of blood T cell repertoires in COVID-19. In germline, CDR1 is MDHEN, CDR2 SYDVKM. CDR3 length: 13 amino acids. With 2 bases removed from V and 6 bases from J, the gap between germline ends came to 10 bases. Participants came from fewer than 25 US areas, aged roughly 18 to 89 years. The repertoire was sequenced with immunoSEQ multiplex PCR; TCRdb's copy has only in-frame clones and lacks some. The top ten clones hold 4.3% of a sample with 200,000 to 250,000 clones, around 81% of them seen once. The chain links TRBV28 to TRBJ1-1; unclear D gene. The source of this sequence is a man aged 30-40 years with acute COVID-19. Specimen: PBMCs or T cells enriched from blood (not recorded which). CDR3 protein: CASSLHFPAEAFF. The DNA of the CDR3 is TGTGCCAGCAGTTTACATTTCCCGGCTGAAGCTTTCTTT.